This TCR beta chain was recovered during a study of shared clonotypes between healthy human individuals. This clone was observed a handful of times. Antigen unknown. In replicate PCRs of sorted subsets, around 0.2 ug DNA, approximately 30,000 T cell genomes, was used. Profiling relied on immunoSEQ multiplex PCR, and the TCRdb table lists in-frame clones only, not all of them. The table includes 850,000 to 1,200,000 clones, around four fifths detected once. Trimming removed 6 bases from V and 3 bases from J, with 19 bases in between. Per the germline V gene, CDR1 is SGDLS and CDR2 is YYNGEE. CDR3 size: 15 residues. Overall study results and limits: Rarefaction showed sorted-subset sequencing was incomplete despite large depth.

Sequences were obtained from memory CD4+ T cells sorted from blood. The subset here: CD45RA-negative fraction. The sequence came from a man aged 18 to 29 in good health. The chain carries TRBV9 and TRBJ2-7, with a tentative D call TRBD1 (5 bases). The CDR3 DNA is TGTGCCAGCACCCTAGGGCAGGGATCCGGCTACGAGCAGTACTTC. It yields the protein CASTLGQGSGYEQYF. Full variable domain (rest looked up from reference TRBV9 and TRBJ2-7): DSGVTQTPKHLITATGQRVTLRCSPRSGDLSVYWYQQSLDQGLQFLIQYYNGEERAKGNILERFSAQQFPDLHSELNLSSLELGDSALYFCASTLGQGSGYEQYFGPGTRLTVT.